This T cell receptor (beta chain) was profiled in a study of blood T cell repertoires in COVID-19. TCRdb keeps only in-frame clones here, not all; method: immunoSEQ multiplex PCR. The sample has about 170,000 clones, 80% to 90% seen once; the top ten hold roughly 20%. The ends were cut back, 4 bases at V and 3 bases at J, with 9 bases in the middle. The germline CDR1 and CDR2 sequences are SQVTM and ANQGSEA. This CDR3 spans 12 amino acids. The source is a woman in her 70s who had recovered from COVID-19. Sequenced: peripheral blood. The chain couples TRBV29-1 to TRBJ1-2; D is perhaps TRBD1 (5 bases). Here the CDR3 reads CSVAGGDYGYTF. In nucleotides, the CDR3 is TGCAGCGTTGCCGGGGGGGACTATGGCTACACCTTC.